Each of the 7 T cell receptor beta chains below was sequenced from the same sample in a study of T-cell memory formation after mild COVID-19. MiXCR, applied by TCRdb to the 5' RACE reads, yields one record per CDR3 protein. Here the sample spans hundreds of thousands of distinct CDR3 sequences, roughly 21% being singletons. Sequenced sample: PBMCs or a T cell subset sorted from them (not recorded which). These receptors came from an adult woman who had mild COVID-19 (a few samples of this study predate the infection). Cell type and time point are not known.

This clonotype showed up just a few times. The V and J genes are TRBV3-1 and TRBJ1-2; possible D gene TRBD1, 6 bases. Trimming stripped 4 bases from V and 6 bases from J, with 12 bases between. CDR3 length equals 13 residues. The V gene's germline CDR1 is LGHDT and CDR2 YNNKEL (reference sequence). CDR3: CASSPRGRNGYTF. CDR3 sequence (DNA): TGTGCCAGCAGCCCCCGGGGGCGGAATGGCTACACCTTC.

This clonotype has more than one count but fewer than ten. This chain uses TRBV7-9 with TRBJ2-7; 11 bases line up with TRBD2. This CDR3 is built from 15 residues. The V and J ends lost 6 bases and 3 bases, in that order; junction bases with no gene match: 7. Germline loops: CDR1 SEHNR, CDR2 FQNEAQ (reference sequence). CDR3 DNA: TGTGCCAGCAGGCAACTAGCGGGAGTTGACTACGAGCAGTACTTC. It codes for CASRQLAGVDYEQYF.

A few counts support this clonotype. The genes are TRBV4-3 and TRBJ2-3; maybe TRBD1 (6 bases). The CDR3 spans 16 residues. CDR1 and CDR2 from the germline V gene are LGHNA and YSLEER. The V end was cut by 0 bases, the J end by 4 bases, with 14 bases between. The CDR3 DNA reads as TGCGCCAGCAGCCAAGATCTAACAGGGCGGGCAGATACGCAGTATTTT. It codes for CASSQDLTGRADTQYF.

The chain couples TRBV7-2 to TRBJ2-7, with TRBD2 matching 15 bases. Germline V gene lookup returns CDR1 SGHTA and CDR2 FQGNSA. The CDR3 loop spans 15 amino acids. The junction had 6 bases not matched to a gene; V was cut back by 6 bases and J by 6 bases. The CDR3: CASRKGLAGGGEQYF. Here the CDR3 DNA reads TGTGCCAGCAGAAAGGGACTAGCGGGAGGAGGCGAGCAGTACTTC.

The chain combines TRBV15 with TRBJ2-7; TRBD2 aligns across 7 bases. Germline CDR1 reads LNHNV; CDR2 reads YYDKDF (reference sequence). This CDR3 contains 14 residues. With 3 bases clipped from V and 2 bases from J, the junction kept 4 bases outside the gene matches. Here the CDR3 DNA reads TGTGCCACCAGCAGGGCGGGAGTCGCCTACGAGCAGTACTTC. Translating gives CATSRAGVAYEQYF.

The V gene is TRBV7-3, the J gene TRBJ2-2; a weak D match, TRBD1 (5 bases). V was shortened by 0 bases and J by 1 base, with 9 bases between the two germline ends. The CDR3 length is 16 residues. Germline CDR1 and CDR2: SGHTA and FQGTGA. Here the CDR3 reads CASSLTSGWNTGELFF. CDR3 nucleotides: TGTGCCAGCAGCTTAACGTCAGGGTGGAACACCGGGGAGCTGTTTTTT.

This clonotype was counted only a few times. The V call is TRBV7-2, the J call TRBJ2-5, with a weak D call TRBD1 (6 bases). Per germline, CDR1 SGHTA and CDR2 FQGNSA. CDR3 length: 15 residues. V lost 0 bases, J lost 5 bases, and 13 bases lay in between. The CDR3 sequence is CASSLAAGDGETQYF. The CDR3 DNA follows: TGTGCCAGCAGCTTAGCGGCAGGGGATGGGGAGACCCAGTACTTC.